The 27 T cell receptor beta chains reported below all come from one sample, sequenced in a study of blood T cell repertoires in COVID-19. Clones were read by immunoSEQ multiplex PCR, and TCRdb kept only the in-frame ones, dropping some. The repertoire holds about 130,000 clones, with about 88% as singletons. The specimen sequenced was PBMCs or T cells enriched from blood (not recorded which). Receptors originate from a woman aged 45-65 years who had recovered from COVID-19.

This rearrangement joins TRBV5-1 to TRBJ2-3; 10 nucleotides align to TRBD1. Per germline, CDR1 SGHRS and CDR2 YFSETQ. The CDR3 has 15 amino acids. With V trimmed by 6 bases and J by 10 bases, 14 bases remained unmatched. The DNA for the CDR3 is TGCGCCAGCACAAAAATGGAGGGACAGGGGAGTCCGCAGTATTTT. It specifies CASTKMEGQGSPQYF.

The genes are TRBV6-2 or TRBV6-3 and TRBJ2-7, with a tentative D call TRBD1 (5 bases). The germline V gene has CDR1 MNHEY and CDR2 SVGEGT. Between the trimmed V and J ends, which lost 4 bases and 2 bases, there was a span of 9 bases. The CDR3 consists of 13 residues. CDR3 in DNA: TGTGCCAGCAGTTCCCCAGGGCCCTACGAGCAGTACTTC. As protein: CASSSPGPYEQYF.

The V gene is TRBV27, the J gene TRBJ1-1; weak D call: TRBD1 (6 bases). The germline gives CDR1 MNHEY, CDR2 SMNVEV (reference sequence). V shed 7 bases and J shed 3 bases, with 15 bases lying between them. This CDR3 spans 14 amino acids. The CDR3 DNA reads as TGTGCCAGCACCTCAGGACAGTCGGACACTGAAGCTTTCTTT. It specifies CASTSGQSDTEAFF.

The genes are TRBV10-1 and TRBJ1-5; D remains ambiguous. Deletions cut 4 bases from V and 2 bases from J, with 9 bases between. Germline V gene lookup returns CDR1 WNHNN and CDR2 SYGVQD (reference sequence). This CDR3 spans 14 amino acids. CDR3 sequence reads: CASSVPEGNQPQHF. The CDR3 DNA follows: TGCGCCAGCAGTGTCCCAGAGGGCAATCAGCCCCAGCATTTT.

This chain connects TRBV15 to TRBJ2-7; 9 bases map to TRBD1. CDR1 is LNHNV, CDR2 YYDKDF, per germline (reference sequence). The ends lost 1 base at V and 9 bases at J; junction bases unmatched: 10. The CDR3 covers 15 residues. The CDR3 reads CATSRVTGGPRGQYF. CDR3 sequence (DNA): TGTGCCACCAGCAGAGTGACAGGGGGTCCTCGGGGGCAGTACTTC.

This clone was detected once. V is TRBV7-8 and J is TRBJ1-6, with a weak D call TRBD1 (6 bases). With 3 bases removed from V and 8 bases from J, the gap between germline ends came to 14 bases. The germline CDR1 and CDR2 sequences are SGHVS and FQNEAQ. The CDR3 contains 15 residues. CDR3 in DNA: TGTGCCAGCAGCTTGGCCGACAGGAGAGATTCACCCCTCCACTTT. This gives the protein CASSLADRRDSPLHF.

The rearrangement links TRBV27 to TRBJ2-2, with D hard to call. The CDR3 runs 16 residues. V gave up 7 bases and J gave up 3 bases, with 18 bases separating them. Per the germline V gene, CDR1 is MNHEY and CDR2 is SMNVEV (reference sequence). The CDR3 loop is CASTFLRLVDTGELFF. The CDR3 DNA reads as TGTGCCAGCACTTTCCTCCGTCTGGTAGACACCGGGGAGCTGTTTTTT.

The genes are TRBV6-2 or TRBV6-3 and TRBJ1-4; D possibly corresponds to TRBD1 (6 bases). Deletions cut 0 bases from V and 8 bases from J, with 13 bases between. The CDR3 runs 15 residues. From germline, CDR1 is MNHEY and CDR2 SVGEGT. The CDR3 spells CASSYSTGFREKLFF. For the CDR3, the DNA is TGTGCCAGCAGTTACTCGACAGGTTTCCGAGAAAAACTGTTTTTT.

V usage is TRBV2 and J usage is TRBJ2-5; possible D gene TRBD1, 5 bases. The germline CDR1 and CDR2 sequences are SNHLY and FYNNEI. The CDR3 loop spans 12 amino acids. With 3 bases removed from V and 5 bases from J, the gap between germline ends came to 7 bases. CDR3 residues: CASSDRAETQYF. The CDR3 coding sequence is TGTGCCAGCAGTGACAGGGCGGAGACCCAGTACTTC.

This chain links TRBV19 with TRBJ1-4, with TRBD1 as a possible D gene (5 bases). The CDR3 runs 16 residues. V lost 8 bases and J lost 0, with 16 bases in between. Germline assignment: CDR1 LNHDA and CDR2 SQIVND (reference sequence). The CDR3 protein is CASSRAWGATNEKLFF. CDR3 bases: TGTGCCAGTTCACGGGCATGGGGGGCAACTAATGAAAAACTGTTTTTT.

The CDR3 bases are TGCGCCAGCAGCCCAGAGCGGGGGGCGCGCAGGGATACGCAGTATTTT. This encodes CASSPERGARRDTQYF. V gene TRBV4-1 combines with J gene TRBJ2-3, with 9 bases identical to TRBD2. V shed 4 bases, J shed 6 bases, and the junction held 11 bases outside the gene matches. Germline loops: CDR1 MGHRA, CDR2 YSYEKL. The length of the CDR3 is 16 residues.

The chain recombines TRBV9 with TRBJ2-2, with TRBD2 matching 13 bases. CDR3 length: 16 amino acids. Germline loops: CDR1 SGDLS, CDR2 YYNGEE. Trimming cost V 4 bases and J 7 bases; bases outside gene matches: 7. The CDR3 sequence is CASSTSGGAIGGELFF. The CDR3 DNA sequence: TGTGCCAGCAGCACTAGCGGGGGGGCCATTGGCGGGGAGCTGTTTTTT.

The CDR3 protein is CASSWGQGPSYEQYF. The CDR3 DNA reads as TGTGCCAGCAGCTGGGGACAGGGGCCGTCCTACGAGCAGTACTTC. V gene TRBV11-3 combines with J gene TRBJ2-7; 10 bases are shared with TRBD1. CDR3 length equals 15 residues. Germline V gene data show CDR1 as SGHNT and CDR2 as YENEEA. The V segment lost 4 bases and the J segment 1 base; nucleotides outside the gene matches: 4.

This clone was recorded a few times. The chain has TRBV7-2 and TRBJ2-2, with 9 positions matching TRBD2. The J segment lost 5 bases and the V segment lost 2 bases, leaving 12 bases of the junction unmatched. The CDR3 sequence is 18 residues long. CDR1 is SGHTA and CDR2 is FQGNSA in the germline V gene. CDR3 in amino acids: CASSLWMGWLAGTGELFF. The CDR3 nucleotides are TGTGCCAGCAGCTTATGGATGGGGTGGCTAGCGGGGACCGGGGAGCTGTTTTTT.

The rearrangement links TRBV5-1 to TRBJ2-5; TRBD1 agrees at 8 bases. This CDR3 has 16 residues. V was clipped by 2 bases and J by 1 base; unmatched bases: 7. The germline V gene encodes CDR1 SGHRS and CDR2 YFSETQ. Here the CDR3 DNA reads TGCGCCAGCAGCTTAGCAATCGACAGGGGCCAAGAGACCCAGTACTTC. Protein sequence: CASSLAIDRGQETQYF.

The rearrangement uses TRBV7-9 and TRBJ2-3, with 7 bases fitting TRBD1. The CDR3 spans 15 residues. V gave up 5 bases and J gave up 2 bases; unmatched junction bases: 7. The germline V gene has CDR1 SEHNR and CDR2 FQNEAQ (reference sequence). CDR3 protein: CASSRGTVDTDTQYF. Written as DNA, the CDR3 is TGTGCCAGCAGCCGTGGGACAGTTGACACAGATACGCAGTATTTT.

This chain uses TRBV5-4 with TRBJ1-1; no definite D call. Germline V lookup: CDR1 SGHNT, CDR2 YYREEE (reference sequence). There are 16 residues in the CDR3. Trimming cost V 4 bases and J 3 bases, with 19 bases left between them. The CDR3 DNA follows: TGTGCCAGCAGCCCGGCGGCCGGGTCAACGCACACTGAAGCTTTCTTT. This codes for CASSPAAGSTHTEAFF.

The V and J genes are TRBV27 and TRBJ1-3; 7 nucleotides agree with TRBD1. With V trimmed by 6 bases and J by 6 bases, 8 bases remained unmatched. The CDR3 totals 14 residues. Germline V CDR1 and CDR2: MNHEY, SMNVEV (reference sequence). CDR3 in DNA: TGTGCCAGCAGCCCGACAGGGTTTCAAAACACCATATATTTT. Its protein product is CASSPTGFQNTIYF.

CDR3 amino acids: CASSPRDRNSPLHF. CDR3 bases: TGTGCCAGCAGTCCCCGGGACAGAAATTCACCCCTCCACTTT. The chain uses TRBV6-6 and TRBJ1-6; 7 bases align to TRBD1. CDR1 is MNHNY, CDR2 SVGAGI, per germline (reference sequence). This CDR3 region has 14 residues. With V trimmed by 5 bases and J by 7 bases, 5 bases remained unmatched.

The V call is TRBV3-1 (or the pseudogene TRBV3-2), the J call TRBJ1-1; tentative D call: TRBD1 (6 bases). Germline V gene lookup returns CDR1 LGHDT and CDR2 YNNKEL (reference sequence). Trimming stripped 1 base from V and 12 bases from J, with 15 bases between. The CDR3 loop spans 13 amino acids. The CDR3 sequence: CASSQGQDKETFF. CDR3 coding DNA: TGTGCCAGCAGCCAAGGACAGGATAAGGAAACTTTCTTT.

The chain couples TRBV30 to TRBJ1-5; TRBD1 matches at 7 bases. Germline-derived CDR1 and CDR2 are GTSNPN and SVGIG (reference sequence). CDR3 length equals 14 residues. The CDR3 DNA sequence: TGTGCGTCCTCCACAGGGGCAATAAATCAGCCCCAGCATTTT. It is translated as CASSTGAINQPQHF.

CDR3 sequence (DNA): TGTGCCAGTAGTCTTCAACAGGGCGGGAATGAAAAACTGTTTTTT. Encoded protein: CASSLQQGGNEKLFF. V is TRBV19 and J is TRBJ1-4, with a weak D call TRBD1 (6 bases). This CDR3 is built from 15 residues. Germline-derived CDR1 and CDR2 are LNHDA and SQIVND (reference sequence). Trimming took off 5 bases at V and 5 bases at J, with 15 bases between the two ends.

The chain is built from TRBV4-1 and TRBJ1-5; D is ambiguous. The CDR3 is 15 residues long. Germline-derived CDR1 and CDR2 are MGHRA and YSYEKL. The V and J ends lost 3 bases and 0 bases respectively, with 9 bases between them. DNA for the CDR3: TGCGCCAGCAGCCACTCGTGGCTTAGCAATCAGCCCCAGCATTTT. Residues: CASSHSWLSNQPQHF.

The chain links TRBV30 to TRBJ2-7; 10 bases match TRBD2. Germline trimming cut 3 bases from V and 4 bases from J; bases unmatched to any gene: 0. The CDR3 has 12 residues. Germline values: CDR1 GTSNPN, CDR2 SVGIG (reference sequence). The CDR3 region is CAWRGLAYEQYF. DNA for the CDR3: TGTGCCTGGAGGGGACTAGCGTACGAGCAGTACTTC. Complete variable domain (other parts from reference TRBV30 and TRBJ2-7): SQTIHQWPATLVQPVGSPLSLECTVEGTSNPNLYWYRQAAGRGLQLLFYSVGIGQISSEVPQNLSASRPQDRQFILSSKKLLLSDSGFYLCAWRGLAYEQYFGPGTRLTVT.

The chain carries TRBV3-1 (or the pseudogene TRBV3-2) and TRBJ1-4; unclear D gene. V was clipped by 4 bases and J by 0 bases, with 9 bases between them. From germline, CDR1 is LGHDT and CDR2 YNNKEL (reference sequence). This CDR3 spans 15 amino acids. The DNA of the CDR3 is TGTGCCAGCAGCCTCCCCCAGGCAACTAATGAAAAACTGTTTTTT. It encodes CASSLPQATNEKLFF.

This clone was detected only a few times. V and J are TRBV28 and TRBJ1-2; D possibly corresponds to TRBD1 (5 bases). The V gene's germline CDR1 is MDHEN and CDR2 SYDVKM. The CDR3 consists of 13 residues. The V end was cut by 6 bases, the J end by 7 bases, with 15 bases between. CDR3 protein: CASSPDGGFGYTF. The CDR3 coding sequence is TGTGCCAGCAGCCCCGATGGGGGGTTTGGCTACACCTTC.

The J gene is TRBJ2-5, the V gene TRBV5-5; weak D call: TRBD2 (5 bases). CDR1 and CDR2 (germline): SGHKS, YYEKEE (reference sequence). The CDR3 sequence is 15 residues long. Trimming took off 0 bases at V and 2 bases at J, with 11 bases between the two ends. The CDR3 DNA sequence: TGTGCCAGCAGCTTGGGGGCGGGTCAGCAAGAGACCCAGTACTTC. This codes for CASSLGAGQQETQYF. Full variable domain (rest looked up from reference TRBV5-5 and TRBJ2-5): DAGVTQSPTHLIKTRGQQVTLRCSPISGHKSVSWYQQVLGQGPQFIFQYYEKEERGRGNFPDRFSARQFPNYSSELNVNALLLGDSALYLCASSLGAGQQETQYFGPGTRLLVL.